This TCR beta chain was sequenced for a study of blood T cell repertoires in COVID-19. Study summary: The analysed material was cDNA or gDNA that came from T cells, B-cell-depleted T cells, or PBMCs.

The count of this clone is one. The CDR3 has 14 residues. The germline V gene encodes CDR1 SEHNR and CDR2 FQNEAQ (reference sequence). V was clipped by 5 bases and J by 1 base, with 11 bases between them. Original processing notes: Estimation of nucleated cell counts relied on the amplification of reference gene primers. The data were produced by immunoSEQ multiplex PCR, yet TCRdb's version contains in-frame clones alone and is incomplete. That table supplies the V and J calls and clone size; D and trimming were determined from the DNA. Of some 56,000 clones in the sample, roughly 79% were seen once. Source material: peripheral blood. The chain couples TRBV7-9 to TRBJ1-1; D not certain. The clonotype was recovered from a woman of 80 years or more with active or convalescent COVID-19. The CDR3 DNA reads TGTGCCAGCAGCCCTGAGAATGGGAACACTGAAGCTTTCTTT. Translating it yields CASSPENGNTEAFF. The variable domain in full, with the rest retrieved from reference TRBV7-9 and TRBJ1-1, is DTGVSQNPRHKITKRGQNVTFRCDPISEHNRLYWYRQTLGQGPEFLTYFQNEAQLEKSRLLSDRFSAERPKGSFSTLEIQRTEQGDSAMYLCASSPENGNTEAFFGQGTRLTVV.